The next 23 T cell receptor beta chains were all read from a single sample in a study of blood T cells in healthy people across ages. The second PCR ran about 6 to 12 cycles with a sample-barcoded 5' primer and J-beta primers. MiXCR, run by TCRdb on the 5' RACE reads, gives a single entry per CDR3 protein. The sample gives over 300,000 distinct CDR3 sequences, about 55% of which show up once; 50% to 65% is in the top ten. Material: blood. These receptors were obtained from a man aged 55 to 70 in good health.

This clonotype turned up a few times. This chain links TRBV20-1 with TRBJ1-5, with a possible D match to TRBD1 (5 bases). CDR3 length: 15 residues. The V gene's germline CDR1 is DFQATT and CDR2 SNEGSKA (reference sequence). Trimming stripped 0 bases from V and 2 bases from J, with 11 bases between. As DNA, the CDR3 is TGCAGTGCTAGAGATCAGGGCCAGGGCAATCAGCCCCAGCATTTT. Amino acid sequence: CSARDQGQGNQPQHF.

In regard to this clonotype: This may be a read error: a much more frequent sequence differs by one nucleotide. The chain carries TRBV4-2 and TRBJ1-4, with D perhaps TRBD1 (5 bases). Per germline, CDR1 LGHNA and CDR2 YNFKEQ. This CDR3 has 16 residues. The CDR3 DNA reads TGTGCCAGCAGCCAGGCAGGGACGTCAACTAATGAACAACTGTTTTTT. Its translation: CASSQAGTSTNEQLFF.

This rearrangement joins TRBV30 to TRBJ2-7; 8 bases agree with TRBD1. The CDR3 loop spans 14 amino acids. Trimming at V came to 5 bases and at J to 2 bases, leaving 8 bases not matched to a gene. From germline, CDR1 is GTSNPN and CDR2 SVGIG (reference sequence). The CDR3 is CAWDRNRGAYEQYF. As DNA, the CDR3 is TGTGCCTGGGACAGGAACAGGGGGGCCTACGAGCAGTACTTC.

At least ten counts were recorded for this clonotype. In DNA form, the CDR3 reads TGTGCCATACAGGGGTCCAAAAACATTCAGTACTTC. Its protein product is CAIQGSKNIQYF. The V call is TRBV28, the J call TRBJ2-4; 7 positions match TRBD1. The trim removed 10 bases at V and 2 bases at J, leaving 2 bases unmatched. Germline assignment: CDR1 MDHEN and CDR2 SYDVKM. This CDR3 has 12 amino acids. Filled out from reference TRBV28 and TRBJ2-4, the complete variable domain reads DVKVTQSSRYLVKRTGEKVFLECVQDMDHENMFWYRQDPGLGLRLIYFSYDVKMKEKGDIPEGYSVSREKKERFSLILESASTNQTSMYLCAIQGSKNIQYFGAGTRLSVL.

This clonotype was seen repeatedly, ten times or more. At one end the junction does not follow the germline gene, possibly because of a read error. The chain uses TRBV12-3 or TRBV12-4 and TRBJ2-7, with D perhaps TRBD2 (5 bases). This CDR3 region has 15 residues. This chain's CDR3 is CASSLGGRRSYEQYF. CDR3 bases: TGTGCCAGCAGCTTAGGAGGCAGGAGATCCTACGAGCAGTACTTC.

The sample holds one count of this clonotype. V and J are TRBV7-9 and TRBJ2-4; D is undetermined. The CDR3 spans 13 residues. V was pared by 0 bases and J by 13 bases, with 13 bases between. The germline V gene has CDR1 SEHNR and CDR2 FQNEAQ (reference sequence). CDR3 sequence: CASSLAVTHGQYF. In DNA form, the CDR3 reads TGTGCCAGCAGCTTAGCAGTGACCCATGGGCAGTACTTC.

The CDR3 nucleotides read TGCAGTGCTAGTGTCCAGGGACTTTACAATGAGCAGTTCTTC. Translation: CSASVQGLYNEQFF. The genes are TRBV20-1 and TRBJ2-1, with a tentative D call TRBD2 (6 bases). Germline-derived CDR1 and CDR2 are DFQATT and SNEGSKA (reference sequence). The ends were cut back, 3 bases at V and 4 bases at J, with 13 bases in the middle. The CDR3 extends over 14 amino acids.

The rearrangement links TRBV9 to TRBJ2-1; no definite D call. The ends were cut back, 0 bases at V and 6 bases at J, with 16 bases in the middle. The CDR3 totals 16 residues. Germline CDR1 reads SGDLS; CDR2 reads YYNGEE. The CDR3 sequence is CASSVGSQAFGNEQFF. The CDR3 nucleotides are TGTGCCAGCAGCGTAGGGTCTCAGGCGTTCGGCAATGAGCAGTTCTTC.

The V and J genes are TRBV7-8 and TRBJ2-3; 8 bases map to TRBD2. CDR3 length: 17 amino acids. V gave up 1 base and J gave up 6 bases; unmatched junction bases: 12. Germline lookup yields CDR1 SGHVS and CDR2 FQNEAQ. CDR3 nucleotide sequence: TGTGCCAGCAGCTTAGTTAGGGCGGCGGGAGGCCGGGATACGCAGTATTTT. This sequence encodes CASSLVRAAGGRDTQYF.

The rearrangement uses TRBV20-1 and TRBJ2-3, with 8 bases that match TRBD2. Germline CDR1 and CDR2: DFQATT and SNEGSKA (reference sequence). Trimming cost V 1 base and J 3 bases; bases outside gene matches: 6. The length of the CDR3 is 15 residues. Here the CDR3 reads CSARGGRGGTDTQYF. The CDR3 DNA reads as TGCAGTGCTAGAGGGGGGCGCGGGGGGACAGATACGCAGTATTTT.

This clonotype was detected a few times. This chain joins TRBV28 and TRBJ2-5, with D maybe TRBD2 (6 bases). Germline loops: CDR1 MDHEN, CDR2 SYDVKM. The CDR3 runs 15 residues. Trimming shortened V by 6 bases and J by 7 bases, and 21 bases separated the two germline ends. The CDR3 protein is CASRIGLLGVGTQYF. The CDR3 region has the DNA TGTGCCAGCAGAATCGGACTATTGGGGGTTGGGACCCAGTACTTC. Full variable domain (missing parts from reference TRBV28 and TRBJ2-5): DVKVTQSSRYLVKRTGEKVFLECVQDMDHENMFWYRQDPGLGLRLIYFSYDVKMKEKGDIPEGYSVSREKKERFSLILESASTNQTSMYLCASRIGLLGVGTQYFGPGTRLLVL.

The chain links TRBV29-1 to TRBJ2-7, with 8 bases identical to TRBD1. The DNA end lines up better with TRBJ2-5; the J call may be wrong. This CDR3 contains 14 residues. Per the germline V gene, CDR1 is SQVTM and CDR2 is ANQGSEA. DNA for the CDR3: TGCAGCGTGGCCCCTCAGGGGGCTTATGAGACCCAGTACTTC. This sequence encodes CSVAPQGAYETQYF.

This clonotype was found once. The CDR3 here is CASSLEQGANNEQFF. The CDR3 DNA reads TGTGCCAGCAGTTTAGAACAGGGGGCTAACAATGAGCAGTTCTTC. The rearrangement links TRBV12-3 or TRBV12-4 to TRBJ2-1; 9 bases match TRBD1. V was clipped by 1 base and J by 5 bases; unmatched bases: 3. The CDR3 covers 15 residues.

This clonotype has just a few counts. This sequence may be a read error, since a much larger clone differs from it by one base. The chain joins TRBV4-3 to TRBJ2-5; 8 bases match TRBD1. The CDR3 runs to 15 residues. Germline CDR1 reads LGHNA; CDR2 reads YSLEER. After removal of 3 bases from V and 11 bases from J, the junction contained 14 bases not matched to a gene. The DNA for the CDR3 is TGCGCCAGCAGCCATCTTGGACAGGGAATCGATGAGCAGTACTTC. It encodes CASSHLGQGIDEQYF.

The chain recombines TRBV20-1 with TRBJ2-3, with D maybe TRBD2 (5 bases). Trimming stripped 6 bases from V and 2 bases from J, with 21 bases between. CDR1 is DFQATT and CDR2 is SNEGSKA in the germline V gene (reference sequence). This CDR3 has 16 amino acids. CDR3 amino acids: CSAPRAAGMTTDTQYF. The CDR3 DNA sequence: TGCAGTGCCCCAAGGGCTGCGGGTATGACCACAGATACGCAGTATTTT.

This clonotype was seen only a few times. The chain is built from TRBV5-6 and TRBJ2-7; D may be TRBD1 (6 bases). The CDR3 length is 14 residues. CDR1 is SGHDT, CDR2 YYEEEE, per germline. V lost 2 bases to trimming and J lost 5 bases, with 14 bases between them. CDR3 nucleotide sequence: TGTGCCAGCAGCTTATGGGGGCGTGGCAACGAGCAGTACTTC. The encoded protein is CASSLWGRGNEQYF.

The chain employs TRBV25-1 and TRBJ2-5; perhaps TRBD2 as D (7 bases). The CDR3 consists of 15 residues. The V gene lost 7 bases and the J gene lost 0 bases, with 15 bases spanning the gap. Looked up from germline, CDR1 is MGHDK and CDR2 is SYGVNS. The CDR3 nucleotides read TGTGCCAGCAAGAGGGGAGGGGGGTACCAAGAGACCCAGTACTTC. This gives the protein CASKRGGGYQETQYF.

This clonotype was seen only a few times. The chain combines TRBV20-1 with TRBJ2-5; 10 nucleotides match TRBD2. The closer fit of TRBJ2-7 to the DNA end suggests the J call may be wrong. The CDR3 spans 15 residues. Germline V lookup: CDR1 DFQATT, CDR2 SNEGSKA (reference sequence). DNA for the CDR3: TGCAGTGCTAGAGCCGGGCTAGCGGGAGATCACGAGCAGTACTTC. Translated: CSARAGLAGDHEQYF.

In DNA, the CDR3 is TGTGCCAGCAGCCTCGGACCGAGGGATGAAAAACTGTTTTTT. Its translation is CASSLGPRDEKLFF. The V gene is TRBV7-2, the J gene TRBJ1-4; D remains unclear. The germline CDR1 and CDR2 sequences are SGHTA and FQGNSA. Trimming pared 5 bases from V and 6 bases from J, leaving 13 bases between. The CDR3 is 14 residues long.

V usage is TRBV5-6 and J usage is TRBJ2-3; D is unclear. Germline V gives CDR1 SGHDT, CDR2 YYEEEE. The CDR3 is 13 amino acids. Trimming removed 4 bases from V and 8 bases from J, with 14 bases in between. CDR3 DNA sequence: TGTGCCAGCAGCGCTGGACCCTCCAGTACGCAGTATTTT. This sequence encodes CASSAGPSSTQYF.

J is TRBJ2-1 and V is TRBV27; weak D call: TRBD1 (6 bases). V lost 7 bases to trimming and J lost 9 bases, with 19 bases between them. Germline V gives CDR1 MNHEY, CDR2 SMNVEV (reference sequence). The CDR3 loop spans 14 amino acids. The CDR3 DNA follows: TGTGCCAGCATAACCACAGGGTTAGTAGGTGAGCAGTTCTTC. It is translated as CASITTGLVGEQFF.

This chain connects TRBV28 to TRBJ1-4; no firm D call. The CDR3 is made up of 20 amino acids. The germline V gene encodes CDR1 MDHEN and CDR2 SYDVKM. The V and J ends lost 6 bases and 5 bases respectively, with 31 bases between them. This CDR3 reads CASSTRFDPILKYGNEKLFF. As DNA, the CDR3 is TGTGCCAGCAGCACACGATTCGACCCAATACTGAAATACGGCAATGAAAAACTGTTTTTT.

This clonotype appeared a few times. The J gene is TRBJ2-2, the V gene TRBV4-3; possible D gene TRBD2, 6 bases. Per the germline V gene, CDR1 is LGHNA and CDR2 is YSLEER. The V and J ends lost 0 bases and 8 bases respectively, with 13 bases between them. This CDR3 contains 15 residues. CDR3 sequence reads: CASSQDQGRRGELFF. As DNA, the CDR3 is TGCGCCAGCAGCCAAGATCAAGGGAGGAGGGGGGAGCTGTTTTTT.